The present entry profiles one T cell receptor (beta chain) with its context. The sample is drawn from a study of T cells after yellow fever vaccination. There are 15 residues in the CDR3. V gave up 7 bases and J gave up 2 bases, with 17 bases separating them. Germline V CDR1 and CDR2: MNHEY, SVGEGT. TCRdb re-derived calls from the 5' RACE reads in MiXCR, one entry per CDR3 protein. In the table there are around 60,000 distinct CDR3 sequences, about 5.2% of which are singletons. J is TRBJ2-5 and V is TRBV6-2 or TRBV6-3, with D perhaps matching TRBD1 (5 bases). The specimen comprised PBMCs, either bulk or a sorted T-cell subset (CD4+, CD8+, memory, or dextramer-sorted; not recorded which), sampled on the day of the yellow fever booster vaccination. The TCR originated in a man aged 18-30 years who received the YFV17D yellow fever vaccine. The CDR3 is CASTPVSGHQETQYF. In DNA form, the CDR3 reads TGTGCCAGCACCCCCGTGTCCGGACATCAAGAGACCCAGTACTTC.